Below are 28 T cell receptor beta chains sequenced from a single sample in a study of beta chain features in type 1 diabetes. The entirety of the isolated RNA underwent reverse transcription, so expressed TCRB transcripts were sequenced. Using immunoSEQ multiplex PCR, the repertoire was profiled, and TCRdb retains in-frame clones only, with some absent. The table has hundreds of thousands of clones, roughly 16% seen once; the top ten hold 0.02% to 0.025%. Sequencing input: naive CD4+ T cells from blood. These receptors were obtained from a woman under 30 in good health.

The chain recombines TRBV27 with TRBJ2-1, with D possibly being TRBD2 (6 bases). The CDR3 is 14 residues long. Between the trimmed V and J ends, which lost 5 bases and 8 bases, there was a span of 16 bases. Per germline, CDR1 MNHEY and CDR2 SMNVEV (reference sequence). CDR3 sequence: CASSPRDSTDEQFF. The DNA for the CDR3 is TGTGCCAGCAGTCCGCGGGACTCCACGGATGAGCAGTTCTTC.

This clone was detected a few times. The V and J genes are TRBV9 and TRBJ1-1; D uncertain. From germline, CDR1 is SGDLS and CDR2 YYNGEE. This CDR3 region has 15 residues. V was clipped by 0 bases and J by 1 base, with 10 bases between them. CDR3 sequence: CASSVGSVGNTEAFF. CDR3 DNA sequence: TGTGCCAGCAGCGTAGGTTCGGTTGGGAACACTGAAGCTTTCTTT.

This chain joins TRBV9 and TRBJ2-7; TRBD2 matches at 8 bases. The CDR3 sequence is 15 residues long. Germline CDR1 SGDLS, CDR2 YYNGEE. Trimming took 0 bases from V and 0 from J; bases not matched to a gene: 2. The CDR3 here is CASSVDSGASYEQYF. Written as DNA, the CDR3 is TGTGCCAGCAGCGTAGATAGCGGGGCCTCCTACGAGCAGTACTTC.

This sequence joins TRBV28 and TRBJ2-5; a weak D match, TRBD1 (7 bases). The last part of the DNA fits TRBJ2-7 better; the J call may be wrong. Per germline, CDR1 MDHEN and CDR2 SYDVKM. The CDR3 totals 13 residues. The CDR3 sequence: CAGGGRVTSEQYF. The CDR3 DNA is TGTGCCGGAGGGGGCAGGGTCACCTCCGAGCAGTACTTC.

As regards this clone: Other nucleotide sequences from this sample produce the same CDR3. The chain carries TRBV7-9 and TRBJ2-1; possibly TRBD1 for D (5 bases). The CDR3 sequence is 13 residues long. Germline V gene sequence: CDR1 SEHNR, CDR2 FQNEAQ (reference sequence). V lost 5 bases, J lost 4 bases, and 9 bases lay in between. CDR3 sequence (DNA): TGTGCCAGCAGCACAGGACCGTACAATGAGCAGTTCTTC. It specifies CASSTGPYNEQFF.

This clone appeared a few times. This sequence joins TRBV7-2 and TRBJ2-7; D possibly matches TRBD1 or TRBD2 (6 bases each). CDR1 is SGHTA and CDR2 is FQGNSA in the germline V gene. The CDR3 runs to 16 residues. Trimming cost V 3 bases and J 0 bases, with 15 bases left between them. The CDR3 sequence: CASSLVGGVGSYEQYF. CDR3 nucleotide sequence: TGTGCCAGCAGCTTGGTCGGGGGCGTAGGCTCCTACGAGCAGTACTTC.

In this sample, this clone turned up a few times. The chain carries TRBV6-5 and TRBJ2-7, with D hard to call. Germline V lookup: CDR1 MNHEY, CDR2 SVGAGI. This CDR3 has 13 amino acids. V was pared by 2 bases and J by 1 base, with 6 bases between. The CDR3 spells CASSYLGSYEQYF. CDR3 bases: TGTGCCAGCAGTTACCTGGGATCCTACGAGCAGTACTTC.

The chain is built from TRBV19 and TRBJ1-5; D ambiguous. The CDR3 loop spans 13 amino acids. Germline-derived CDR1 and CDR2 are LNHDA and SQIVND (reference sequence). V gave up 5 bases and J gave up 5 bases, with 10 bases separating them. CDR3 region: CASSGGPDQPQHF. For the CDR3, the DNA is TGTGCCAGTAGTGGTGGGCCCGATCAGCCCCAGCATTTT. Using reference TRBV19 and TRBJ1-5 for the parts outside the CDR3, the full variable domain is DGGITQSPKYLFRKEGQNVTLSCEQNLNHDAMYWYRQDPGQGLRLIYYSQIVNDFQKGDIAEGYSVSREKKESFPLTVTSAQKNPTAFYLCASSGGPDQPQHFGDGTRLSIL.

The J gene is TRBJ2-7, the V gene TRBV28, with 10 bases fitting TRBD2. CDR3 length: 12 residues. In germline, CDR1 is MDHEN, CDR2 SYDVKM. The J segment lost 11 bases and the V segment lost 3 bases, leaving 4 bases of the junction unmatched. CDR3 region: CASSFSAGGEYF. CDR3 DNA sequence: TGTGCCAGCAGTTTTTCAGCGGGAGGGGAGTACTTC.

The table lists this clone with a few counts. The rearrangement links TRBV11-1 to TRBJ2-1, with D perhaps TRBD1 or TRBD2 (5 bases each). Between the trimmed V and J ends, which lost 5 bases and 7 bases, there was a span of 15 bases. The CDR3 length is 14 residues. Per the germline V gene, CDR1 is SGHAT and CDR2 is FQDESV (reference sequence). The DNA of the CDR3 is TGTGCCAGCAGCCCACCTCGATGGGGGAATGAGCAGTTCTTC. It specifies CASSPPRWGNEQFF.

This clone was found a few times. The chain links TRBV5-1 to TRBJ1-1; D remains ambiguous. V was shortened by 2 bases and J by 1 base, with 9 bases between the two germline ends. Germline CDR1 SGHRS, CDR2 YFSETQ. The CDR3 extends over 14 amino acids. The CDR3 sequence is CASSLGLWNTEAFF. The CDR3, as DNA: TGCGCCAGCAGCTTAGGTTTGTGGAACACTGAAGCTTTCTTT.

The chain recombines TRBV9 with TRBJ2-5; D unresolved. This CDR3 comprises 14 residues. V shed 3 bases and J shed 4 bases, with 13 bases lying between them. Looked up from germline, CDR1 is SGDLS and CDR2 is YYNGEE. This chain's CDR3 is CASSASGIRETQYF. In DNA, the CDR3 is TGTGCCAGCAGCGCAAGTGGGATTCGAGAGACCCAGTACTTC.

CDR3 nucleotide sequence: TGTGCCAGCAGGGTGGGGACTAGCAGCTACGAGCAGTACTTC. Amino acids: CASRVGTSSYEQYF. V and J are TRBV2 and TRBJ2-7; 9 positions match TRBD2. The germline V gene encodes CDR1 SNHLY and CDR2 FYNNEI. This CDR3 region has 14 residues. V was clipped by 6 bases and J by 3 bases; unmatched bases: 6. Using reference TRBV2 and TRBJ2-7 for the parts outside the CDR3, the full variable domain is EPEVTQTPSHQVTQMGQEVILRCVPISNHLYFYWYRQILGQKVEFLVSFYNNEISEKSEIFDDQFSVERPDGSNFTLKIRSTKLEDSAMYFCASRVGTSSYEQYFGPGTRLTVT.

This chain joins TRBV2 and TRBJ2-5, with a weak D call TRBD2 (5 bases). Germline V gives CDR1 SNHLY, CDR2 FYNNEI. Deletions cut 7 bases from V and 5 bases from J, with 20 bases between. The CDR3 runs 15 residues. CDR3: CASKLARISWETQYF. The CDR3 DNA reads TGTGCCAGCAAATTAGCGAGGATATCTTGGGAGACCCAGTACTTC.

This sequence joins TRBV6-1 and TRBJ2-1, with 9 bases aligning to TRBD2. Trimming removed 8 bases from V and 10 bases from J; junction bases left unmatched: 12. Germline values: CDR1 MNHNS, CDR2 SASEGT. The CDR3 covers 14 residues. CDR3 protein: CASVRTSESGEQFF. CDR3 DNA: TGTGCCAGCGTTCGGACTAGCGAGAGCGGAGAGCAGTTCTTC.

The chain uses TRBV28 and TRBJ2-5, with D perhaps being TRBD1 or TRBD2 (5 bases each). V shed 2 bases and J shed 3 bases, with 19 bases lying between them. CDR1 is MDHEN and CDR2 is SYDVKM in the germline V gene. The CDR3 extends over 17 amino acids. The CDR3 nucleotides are TGTGCCAGCAGTTTAATCCCGCAGGGACCCAAGGAAGAGACCCAGTACTTC. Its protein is CASSLIPQGPKEETQYF.

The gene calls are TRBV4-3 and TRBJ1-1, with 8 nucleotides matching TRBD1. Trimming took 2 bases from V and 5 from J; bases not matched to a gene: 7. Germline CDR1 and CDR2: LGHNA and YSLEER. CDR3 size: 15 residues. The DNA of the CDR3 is TGCGCCAGCAGCCAACGTCAGGGGGCCAAAACTGAAGCTTTCTTT. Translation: CASSQRQGAKTEAFF.

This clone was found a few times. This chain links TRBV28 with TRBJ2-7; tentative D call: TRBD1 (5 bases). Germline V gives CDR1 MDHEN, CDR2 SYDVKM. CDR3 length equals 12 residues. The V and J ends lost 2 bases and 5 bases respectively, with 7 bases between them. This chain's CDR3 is CASSLNRHEQYF. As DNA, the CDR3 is TGTGCCAGCAGTTTAAACAGGCACGAGCAGTACTTC.

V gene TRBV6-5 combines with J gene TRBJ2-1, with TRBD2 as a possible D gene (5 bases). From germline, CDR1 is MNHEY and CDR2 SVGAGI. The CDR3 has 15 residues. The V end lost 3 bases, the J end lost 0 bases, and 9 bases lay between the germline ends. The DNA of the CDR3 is TGTGCCAGCAGTTATGATGGGAGCTCCTACAATGAGCAGTTCTTC. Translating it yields CASSYDGSSYNEQFF.

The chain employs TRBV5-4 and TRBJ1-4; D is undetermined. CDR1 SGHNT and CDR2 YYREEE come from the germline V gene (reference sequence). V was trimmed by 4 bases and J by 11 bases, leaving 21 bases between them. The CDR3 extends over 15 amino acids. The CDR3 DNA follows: TGTGCCAGCAGCCAGAAGACGGACGCTACGGGGAAACTGTTTTTT. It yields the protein CASSQKTDATGKLFF.

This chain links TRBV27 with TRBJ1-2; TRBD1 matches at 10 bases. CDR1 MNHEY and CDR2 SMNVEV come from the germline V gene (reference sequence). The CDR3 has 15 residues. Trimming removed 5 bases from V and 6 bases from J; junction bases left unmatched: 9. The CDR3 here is CASSPFRDRGHGYTF. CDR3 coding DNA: TGTGCCAGCAGTCCGTTTCGGGACAGGGGTCATGGCTACACCTTC.

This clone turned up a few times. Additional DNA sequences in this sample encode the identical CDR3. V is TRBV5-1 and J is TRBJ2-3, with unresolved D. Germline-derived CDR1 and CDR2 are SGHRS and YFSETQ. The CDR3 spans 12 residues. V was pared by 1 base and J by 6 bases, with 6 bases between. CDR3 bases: TGCGCCAGCAGCTTGACGGGTGATACGCAGTATTTT. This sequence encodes CASSLTGDTQYF.

This CDR3 reads CASSPGLALEQYF. In nucleotides, the CDR3 is TGTGCCAGCAGCCCGGGACTAGCGCTTGAGCAGTACTTC. This chain joins TRBV7-9 and TRBJ2-7; 10 nucleotides line up with TRBD2. The CDR3 sequence is 13 residues long. CDR1 and CDR2 from the germline V gene are SEHNR and FQNEAQ (reference sequence). V lost 5 bases, J lost 7 bases, and 5 bases stayed unmatched.

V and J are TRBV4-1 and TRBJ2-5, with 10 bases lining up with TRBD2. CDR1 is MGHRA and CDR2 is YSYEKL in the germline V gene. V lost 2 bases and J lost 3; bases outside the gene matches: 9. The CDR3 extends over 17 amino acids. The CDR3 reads CASSQSTDLAGEETQYF. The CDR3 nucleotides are TGCGCCAGCAGCCAATCCACGGATCTAGCGGGGGAAGAGACCCAGTACTTC.

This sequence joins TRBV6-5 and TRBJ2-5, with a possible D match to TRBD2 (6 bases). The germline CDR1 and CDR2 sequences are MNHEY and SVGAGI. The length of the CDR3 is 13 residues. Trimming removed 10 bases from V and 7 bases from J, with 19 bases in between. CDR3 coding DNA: TGTGCCATCAGCGAGGGAGGCAGAGGGACCCAGTACTTC. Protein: CAISEGGRGTQYF.

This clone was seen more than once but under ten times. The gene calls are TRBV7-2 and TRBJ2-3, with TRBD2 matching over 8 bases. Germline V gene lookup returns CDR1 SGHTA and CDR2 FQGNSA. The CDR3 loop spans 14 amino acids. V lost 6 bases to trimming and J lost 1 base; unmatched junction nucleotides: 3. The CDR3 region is CASRIAGRTDTQYF. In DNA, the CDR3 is TGTGCCAGCAGAATAGCGGGACGCACAGATACGCAGTATTTT. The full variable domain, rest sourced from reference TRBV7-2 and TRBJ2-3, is GAGVSQSPSNKVTEKGKDVELRCDPISGHTALYWYRQSLGQGLEFLIYFQGNSAPDKSGLPSDRFSAERTGGSVSTLTIQRTQQEDSAVYLCASRIAGRTDTQYFGPGTRLTVL.

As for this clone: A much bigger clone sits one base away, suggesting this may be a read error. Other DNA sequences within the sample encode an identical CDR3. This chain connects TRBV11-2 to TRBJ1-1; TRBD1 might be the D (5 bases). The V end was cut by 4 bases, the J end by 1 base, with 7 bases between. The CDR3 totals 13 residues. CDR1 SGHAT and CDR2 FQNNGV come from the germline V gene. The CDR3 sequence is CASSSDRNTEAFF. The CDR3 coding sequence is TGTGCCAGCAGCTCCGACAGGAACACTGAAGCTTTCTTT.

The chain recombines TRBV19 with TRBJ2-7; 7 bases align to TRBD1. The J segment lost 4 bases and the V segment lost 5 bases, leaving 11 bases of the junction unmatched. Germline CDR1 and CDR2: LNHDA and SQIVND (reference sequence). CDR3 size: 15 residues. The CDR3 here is CASSANFGTEYEQYF. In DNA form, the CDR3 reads TGTGCCAGTAGTGCAAATTTCGGGACAGAATACGAGCAGTACTTC.